The 4 T cell receptor beta chains below were found in one sample sequenced in a study of cytomegalovirus exposure and HLA in healthy donors. PCR used 60 Vbeta primers and 13 Jbeta primers. TCRdb keeps only in-frame clones here, not all; method: immunoSEQ multiplex PCR. In the table there are about 100,000 clones, about 76% of which are singletons. The specimen was PBMCs. These receptors all come from a middle-aged man in good health and CMV-seropositive.

The chain couples TRBV28 to TRBJ1-2, with D uncertain. Trimming took off 4 bases at V and 3 bases at J, with 6 bases between the two ends. Germline V lookup: CDR1 MDHEN, CDR2 SYDVKM. CDR3 size: 12 residues. The CDR3 nucleotides read TGTGCCAGCAGTTCTACTTACTATGGCTACACCTTC. Protein: CASSSTYYGYTF.

The chain carries TRBV7-2 and TRBJ2-5; possibly TRBD1 for D (5 bases). In germline, CDR1 is SGHTA, CDR2 FQGNSA. V lost 1 base and J lost 4, with 10 bases in between. This CDR3 has 14 residues. The chain's CDR3 is CASSLDWGSETQYF. Written as DNA, the CDR3 is TGTGCCAGCAGCTTAGATTGGGGCTCAGAGACCCAGTACTTC.

This CDR3 reads CASSAGTGGSNQPQHF. The CDR3 DNA reads as TGTGCCAGCAGTGCCGGGACAGGGGGTAGCAATCAGCCCCAGCATTTT. The genes are TRBV9 and TRBJ1-5; 11 bases agree with TRBD1. The CDR3 is 16 residues long. Trimming cost V 5 bases and J 0 bases; bases outside gene matches: 4. Germline CDR1 SGDLS, CDR2 YYNGEE. Looking up the rest from reference TRBV9 and TRBJ1-5 gives the full variable domain: DSGVTQTPKHLITATGQRVTLRCSPRSGDLSVYWYQQSLDQGLQFLIQYYNGEERAKGNILERFSAQQFPDLHSELNLSSLELGDSALYFCASSAGTGGSNQPQHFGDGTRLSIL.

The V gene is TRBV11-3, the J gene TRBJ2-6; 8 positions agree with TRBD1. This CDR3 has 15 amino acids. The germline V gene encodes CDR1 SGHNT and CDR2 YENEEA. V was clipped by 6 bases and J by 0 bases; unmatched bases: 1. CDR3 sequence: CASSTGGSGANVLTF. The CDR3 coding sequence is TGTGCCAGCAGTACAGGGGGCTCTGGGGCCAACGTCCTGACTTTC.